Listed below are T cell receptor beta chains from one sample, sequenced in a study of shared clonotypes between healthy human individuals. Profiled with immunoSEQ multiplex PCR; TCRdb holds only in-frame clones, not every one. The sample contains 2 million to 2.5 million clones, about nine tenths of which appear only once. The sample comprised naive CD4+ T cells from PBMCs. The receptors originated from a man younger than 35 in good health. Some clones in this sample may be carry-over from other donors' samples. Both conserved end residues are part of each CDR3. A D gene is named only where the DNA matches it firmly. Rows may omit the clone size; those that give it use once, few, many or a size class.

v_call	clone_size	j_call	d_call	cdr3_aa
TRBV28	NA	TRBJ1-2	NA	CASSLNRGTNYGYTF
TRBV9	once	TRBJ2-7	TRBD2	CASSVAGRAGYEQYF
TRBV4-2	NA	TRBJ1-5	TRBD1	CASSQGTGGFQPQHF
TRBV5-1	NA	TRBJ2-4	NA	CASSSAGTPHKNIQYF
TRBV5-6	NA	TRBJ2-1	TRBD1	CASSATGVVGEQFF
TRBV28	NA	TRBJ2-6	NA	CASSPGPWQSGANVLTF
TRBV6-5	NA	TRBJ2-5	TRBD1	CASSWGQGFGETQYF
TRBV18	NA	TRBJ2-3	NA	CASSPPPGGADTQYF
TRBV11-1	NA	TRBJ2-7	NA	CASSPVWWSKDYEQYF
TRBV7-9	NA	TRBJ1-5	NA	CASSPGGARHQPQHF
TRBV21-1	NA	TRBJ2-3	NA	CASGRGGPSTDTQYF
TRBV29-1	NA	TRBJ2-1	NA	CSVVMYGLAPFTPAEQFF
TRBV5-5	few	TRBJ1-5	NA	CASSLSLGGGQPQHF
TRBV18	NA	TRBJ2-5	TRBD2	CASSPGTSGTETQYF
TRBV7-2	NA	TRBJ2-3	NA	CASSLSGYSSSTQYF
TRBV7-2	NA	TRBJ2-7	TRBD1	CASSRTGGYSYEQYF
TRBV21-1	once	TRBJ1-2	NA	CASTLLRRKGGYTF